The sequence of this T cell receptor (beta chain) was determined in a study of regulatory T cells in long-lasting Graves disease. Stated time point: newly diagnosed GD, antithyroid drugs for less than 3 months. PBMCs provided the RNA from which the TCR library was made. Arm-PCR of CDR3 regions and iRepertoire HTBI primers were the basis on which TCR beta libraries were built. TCRdb reprocessed the multiplex PCR reads with MiXCR, giving one entry per CDR3 protein. The sample comprises about 470,000 distinct CDR3 sequences, under 15% of which are singletons, and 16% rests with the top ten. The same specimen was also included in a second study, on T cells in Graves' hyperthyroidism and ophthalmopathy. From that paper: The study used the HTBI primer set for a first-round RT-PCR of the TCR CDR3. Blood shared most expanded thyroid clonotypes above 0.001.

The clonotype comes from a woman aged 25 to 39 with Graves disease. The starting material was peripheral blood mononuclear cells (PBMCs), obtained at new diagnosis, from a patient treated with antithyroid drugs.

The CDR3 DNA sequence: TGCGCCAGCAGCCAAGATCGGGGTACGCAGTTCTTC. It is translated as CASSQDRGTQFF. The chain employs TRBV4-1 and TRBJ2-1; D might be TRBD2 (5 bases). V lost 0 bases and J lost 12, with 9 bases in between. Germline V gene lookup returns CDR1 MGHRA and CDR2 YSYEKL. This CDR3 comprises 12 residues.